Here is one T cell receptor beta chain with its context. Per germline, CDR1 SGHTA and CDR2 FQGNSA. V lost 2 bases to trimming and J lost 6 bases; unmatched junction nucleotides: 5. This CDR3 region has 15 residues. TCRdb keeps only in-frame clones here, not all; method: immunoSEQ multiplex PCR. This table holds 35,000 to 45,000 clones, about 82% found once. The sample belongs to a study of blood T cell repertoires in COVID-19. Looking at the study overall: T cells, B-cell-depleted T cells, or PBMCs supplied cDNA or gDNA.

The sample taken for sequencing was peripheral blood. The chain has TRBV7-2 and TRBJ2-1, with TRBD2 matching over 9 bases. The sequence came from a human donor in a cohort sampled during active COVID-19. DNA of the CDR3: TGTGCCAGCAGCTTATCCGCGGGGGGGCCCAATGAGCAGTTCTTC. Translation gives CASSLSAGGPNEQFF.